This T cell receptor (beta chain) is from a study of T cell changes during pregnancy in multiple sclerosis (dated by TCRdb to about 2019). Looking at the study overall: The study looked at changes in the T cell repertoire across pregnancy in women with multiple sclerosis.

CDR1 and CDR2, looked up from the germline V gene (reference sequence), are PRHDT and FYEKMQ. The germline ends are 13 bases apart after V is trimmed by 7 bases and J by 4 bases. The CDR3 starts with the cysteine, ends with the phenylalanine, and has 14 residues. The only DNA kept is the CDR3, 42 bases in frame from the first base. For this clone: Its antigen is still unknown. Base-call qualities are not available, and no considerably larger clone is one nucleotide away.

The method behind the library was the immunoSEQ multiplex PCR assay. TCRdb obtained this table from immuneACCESS and retained in-frame rearrangements with V and J assigned. These tables miss some clones; where compared with another copy, unresolved V genes account for less than half of the shortfall, and the remainder is unexplained. A total of about 40,000 clones appear in this sample, 80% to 90% of them only once. 0.45% to 0.65% of the sample is taken by the ten largest. The starting material was CD4+ T cells from peripheral blood mononuclear cells, obtained before pregnancy. The sequence links TRBV13 to TRBJ1-4; the D gene identity is not certain. This sequence originates from a female donor with multiple sclerosis, enrolled in a pregnancy study. Here is the DNA: TGTGCCAGCAAGAGGGCAGGTCATAATGAAAAACTGTTTTTT. Its coded protein is CASKRAGHNEKLFF. The full variable domain, with segments outside the CDR3 supplied by the reference TRBV13 and TRBJ1-4 proteins, appears as AAGVIQSPRHLIKEKRETATLKCYPIPRHDTVYWYQQGPGQDPQFLISFYEKMQSDKGSIPDRFSAQQFSDYHSELNMSSLELGDSALYFCASKRAGHNEKLFFGSGTQLSVL.